This TCR beta chain was observed in a study of beta chain features in type 1 diabetes. Since all of the isolated RNA was reverse transcribed, expressed TCRB transcripts were what got sequenced. Produced via immunoSEQ multiplex PCR; TCRdb's table is partial and in-frame only. The sample carries approximately 120,000 clones, roughly 40% recorded once. This clone was seen only a few times. V dropped 5 bases and J dropped 4; count of bases not matched to a gene: 8. The CDR3 covers 15 residues. CDR1 MNHEY and CDR2 SMNVEV come from the germline V gene (reference sequence). The genes are TRBV27 and TRBJ1-2; 9 bases match TRBD1. The sequence was collected from a woman in her late teens or twenties in good health. Input material: stem cell memory CD4+ T cells from blood. The CDR3 DNA reads as TGTGCCAGCAGTCCGGGGACAGGGAGAGGCTATGGCTACACCTTC. Amino acid sequence: CASSPGTGRGYGYTF.